This TCR beta chain was obtained from a study of blood T cell repertoires in COVID-19. Study-wide context: The United States, Italy and Spain provided the acute and convalescent COVID-19 samples.

The CDR3 sequence is 11 residues long. V was clipped by 6 bases and J by 10 bases; unmatched bases: 5. The V gene's germline CDR1 is DFQATT and CDR2 SNEGSKA (reference sequence). Followed over time, Seattle patients had been enrolled while infection was active. Methods used by the authors: For nucleated cells, counts were estimated from reference gene primer amplification. Profiled with immunoSEQ multiplex PCR; TCRdb holds only in-frame clones, not every one. V, J and clone size are taken as reported in that table, and D and trimming were inferred from the DNA itself. Found here are roughly 120,000 clones, roughly 74% of them singletons; the top ten hold around 6%.

The receptor was isolated from a man at least 80 years old with COVID-19, enrolled during active disease. V is TRBV20-1 and J is TRBJ1-1, with 10 bases that match TRBD1. Sequences were obtained from peripheral blood. CDR3 loop: CSATTGGSAFF. CDR3 nucleotide sequence: TGCAGTGCCACGACAGGGGGCTCAGCTTTCTTT.